A selection of T cell receptor beta chains follows, all from one sample in a study of identical twins. TCRdb fed the 5' RACE reads into MiXCR, producing one record per CDR3 protein. The table lists fewer than 550,000 distinct CDR3 sequences, more than 13% of them singletons. The sample was also linked to a second study, of yellow fever vaccine responses in identical twins.

Sequencing was done on a sample of CD4+ T cells sorted from blood. The receptors come from a woman under 30 in good health. Each CDR3 is given with its conserved first and last residue. The D gene is left open where the match is weak. A clone size is listed for some rows: how often the clone was seen (once, few, many), or a class if it is expanded.

j_gene,d_gene,abundance,v_gene,CDR3nt,CDR3aa
TRBJ2-5,.,few,TRBV6-2/TRBV6-3,TGTGCCAGCAGTGCTACGCTGGGGTCGGGGACCCAGTACTTC,CASSATLGSGTQYF
TRBJ2-7,.,many,TRBV5-1,TGCGCCAGCAAAAAGTCTAGAGACTACGAGCAGTACTTC,CASKKSRDYEQYF
TRBJ1-1,.,few,TRBV29-1,TGCAGCGTTGCGCAGGGGAAGGAGAACACTGAAGCTTTCTTT,CSVAQGKENTEAFF
TRBJ1-2,.,few,TRBV5-4,TGTGCCAGCAGCTTGGACAGGGACCTTGGCTACACCTTC,CASSLDRDLGYTF
TRBJ2-3,TRBD2,.,TRBV20-1,TGCAGTGCTGATAGCGGGGAAAAGGGGACAGATACGCAGTATTTT,CSADSGEKGTDTQYF
TRBJ2-7,.,.,TRBV3-1,TGTGCCAGCACCCAAGGCGAGACACCCTACGAGCAGTACTTC,CASTQGETPYEQYF
TRBJ2-2,.,.,TRBV23-1,TGCGCCAGCAGTCATCACCGGGAGAACACCGGGGAGCTGTTTTTT,CASSHHRENTGELFF
TRBJ2-5,.,many,TRBV3-1,TGTGCCAGCAGCCAAGACAGGCACCAAGAGACCCAGTACTTC,CASSQDRHQETQYF
TRBJ2-5,.,.,TRBV9,TGTGCCAGCAGCGTAGGGTCACGGGAGACCCAGTACTTC,CASSVGSRETQYF
TRBJ2-7,TRBD2,.,TRBV5-6,TGTGCCAGCAGCAGCGCCCCGGGGGGACCAAATTCCTACGAGCAGTACTTC,CASSSAPGGPNSYEQYF
TRBJ2-1,.,few,TRBV29-1,TGCAGCGTTGAAGAAGAGGGCATTGAGCAGTTCTTC,CSVEEEGIEQFF
TRBJ2-1,.,.,TRBV5-1,TGCGCCAGCAGCTTGGATCCCGGATCCCCGGGCAATGAGCAGTTCTTC,CASSLDPGSPGNEQFF
TRBJ1-2,.,.,TRBV27,TGTGCCAGCAGTCCCCCGACCCGGGAGGGCTACACCTTC,CASSPPTREGYTF
TRBJ1-5,.,.,TRBV6-2/TRBV6-3,TGTGCCAGCAGCCCACAGGGCACTCGGAGCAATCAGCCCCAGCATTTT,CASSPQGTRSNQPQHF
TRBJ2-6,.,few,TRBV6-1,TGTGCCAGCAGCAATCTCGGGGCCAACGTCCTGACTTTC,CASSNLGANVLTF
TRBJ1-2,.,.,TRBV12-3/TRBV12-4,TGTGCCAGCAGCAGGGAGAGGGTCTATGGCTACACCTTC,CASSRERVYGYTF
TRBJ2-1,.,few,TRBV12-3/TRBV12-4,TGTGCCAGCAACCCCGCGGCTGGTGAGCAGTTCTTC,CASNPAAGEQFF
TRBJ2-4,.,.,TRBV28,TGTGCCAGCAGACCAACTGGGGTACACATTCAGTACTTC,CASRPTGVHIQYF
TRBJ2-3,.,many,TRBV9,TGTGCCAGCAGCGTAGCCCAGGGCCTCACAGATACGCAGTATTTT,CASSVAQGLTDTQYF
TRBJ1-5,.,.,TRBV15,TGTGCCACCAGCATATTGGGGGGCAATCAGCCCCAGCATTTT,CATSILGGNQPQHF
TRBJ2-7,TRBD1,many,TRBV7-9,TGTGCCAGCAGCTTAGTTACAGGGGGCATAGACGAGCAGTACTTC,CASSLVTGGIDEQYF
TRBJ1-5,.,few,TRBV23-1,TGCGCCAGCAGTCAATCGAAGAGGCCCAACAATCAGCCCCAGCATTTT,CASSQSKRPNNQPQHF
TRBJ2-2,TRBD1,few,TRBV11-1,TGTGCCAGCAGCCTCAGGGGGCTCACCGGGGAGCTGTTTTTT,CASSLRGLTGELFF
TRBJ1-1,.,.,TRBV5-1,TGCGCCAGCAGCTTGGGCGGACACACGAGCACTGAAGCTTTCTTT,CASSLGGHTSTEAFF
TRBJ2-5,TRBD2,.,TRBV4-2,TGTGCCAGCAGCCAGACGGGGGGACCCCAAGAGACCCAGTACTTC,CASSQTGGPQETQYF
TRBJ2-5,.,.,TRBV9,TGTGCCAGCAGCGGCTACGGGGCACAGGAGGAGACCCAGTACTTC,CASSGYGAQEETQYF
TRBJ2-5,.,few,TRBV12-3/TRBV12-4,TGTGCCAGCAGTTTAGGACAGTCCGGGCAAGAGACCCAGTACTTC,CASSLGQSGQETQYF
TRBJ1-2,.,few,TRBV7-2,TGTGCCAGCAGATACCCTCTCGGGACTACCTATGGCTACACCTTC,CASRYPLGTTYGYTF
TRBJ2-5,.,few,TRBV11-2,TGTGCCAGCAGCTTAACTGGCAGGGGTGGCAAGACCCAGTACTTC,CASSLTGRGGKTQYF
TRBJ2-1,.,.,TRBV14,TGTGCCAGCAGCCAAGATTCCGGGAGCACCTACAATGAGCAGTTCTTC,CASSQDSGSTYNEQFF
TRBJ2-3,.,.,TRBV2,TGTGCCAGCAGTGGGGACATAGGTACGCAGTATTTT,CASSGDIGTQYF
TRBJ1-1,.,.,TRBV7-8,TGTGCCAGCAGCTTATACAGTATGAACACTGAAGCTTTCTTT,CASSLYSMNTEAFF
TRBJ1-5,.,few,TRBV15,TGTGCCACCAGCAGAGAACGAAGCAATCAGCCCCAGCATTTT,CATSRERSNQPQHF
TRBJ2-1,.,.,TRBV29-1,TGCAGCGTTGGGGTAGCTAATGAGCAGTTCTTC,CSVGVANEQFF
TRBJ2-7,.,few,TRBV20-1,TGCAGTGCTAGTGTGCCGTCGCACTACGAGCAGTACTTC,CSASVPSHYEQYF